A single sample gave rise to the 8 T cell receptor beta chains below, sequenced in a study of prognosis after radiotherapy for stage I lung cancer. Genomic DNA provided the template from which TCR beta CDR3 was amplified by two-round multiplex PCR. For every TRBV and TRBJ gene, a specific primer was used in first-round PCR. MiXCR, run by TCRdb on the multiplex PCR reads, gives a single entry per CDR3 protein. The repertoire holds about 47,000 distinct CDR3 sequences, with around a third as singletons. Specimen: PBMCs, collected before or after stereotactic body radiation therapy (not recorded which). Receptors were obtained from a donor aged 50 or older with non-small cell lung cancer.

The chain couples TRBV2 to TRBJ1-1; D perhaps matches TRBD1 (6 bases). CDR1 is SNHLY and CDR2 is FYNNEI in the germline V gene. The CDR3 has 13 amino acids. V was trimmed by 1 base and J by 12 bases, leaving 15 bases between them. This CDR3 reads CASSEVESTGSFF. The CDR3 DNA reads TGTGCCAGCAGTGAAGTTGAGAGCACAGGGTCTTTCTTT. The full variable domain, with the rest looked up from reference TRBV2 and TRBJ1-1, is EPEVTQTPSHQVTQMGQEVILRCVPISNHLYFYWYRQILGQKVEFLVSFYNNEISEKSEIFDDQFSVERPDGSNFTLKIRSTKLEDSAMYFCASSEVESTGSFFGQGTRLTVV.

The chain combines TRBV3-1 with TRBJ1-2; D gene unclear. Germline V lookup: CDR1 LGHDT, CDR2 YNNKEL (reference sequence). The CDR3 extends over 15 amino acids. Trimming pared 4 bases from V and 9 bases from J, leaving 21 bases between. The CDR3 region is CASSPAVGCSYCYTF. CDR3 bases: TGTGCCAGCAGCCCAGCGGTGGGGTGCAGTTATTGCTACACCTTC.

About this clonotype: A much larger clone differs from this one at a single base, so this may be a read error. The rearrangement links TRBV10-3 to TRBJ1-1; 8 positions match TRBD1. There are 14 residues in the CDR3. After removal of 3 bases from V and 4 bases from J, the junction contained 4 bases not matched to a gene. The germline gives CDR1 ENHRY, CDR2 SYGVKD. The CDR3 DNA follows: TGTGCCATCAGTGAATGGACAGGGATCACTGAAGCTTTCTTT. Its translation: CAISEWTGITEAFF.

This clonotype was seen ten or more times. The chain recombines TRBV12-3 or TRBV12-4 with TRBJ2-5; 8 nucleotides agree with TRBD2. This CDR3 spans 13 amino acids. With 8 bases clipped from V and 3 bases from J, the junction kept 5 bases outside the gene matches. As DNA, the CDR3 is TGTGCCAGCGGGGAACTAGCGGAAGAGACCCAGTACTTC. It translates to CASGELAEETQYF.

This clonotype has at least ten counts. The rearrangement links TRBV4-3 to TRBJ2-4; D unresolved. V lost 0 bases and J 0 bases, leaving 15 bases between the germline ends. This CDR3 is built from 18 residues. The germline CDR1 and CDR2 sequences are LGHNA and YSLEER. CDR3 DNA sequence: TGCGCCAGCAGCCAAGATTTCGGGTTGAGCAGAGCCAAAAACATTCAGTACTTC. Its protein product is CASSQDFGLSRAKNIQYF.

The rearrangement links TRBV28 to TRBJ1-5, with D perhaps matching TRBD1 (5 bases). Germline V gives CDR1 MDHEN, CDR2 SYDVKM. The CDR3 consists of 20 residues. The V end lost 7 bases, the J end lost 4 bases, and 32 bases lay between the germline ends. CDR3 region: CASTLFFPVSGIGVNQPQHF. CDR3 in DNA: TGTGCCAGCACCCTTTTTTTTCCCGTATCCGGTATAGGGGTGAATCAGCCCCAGCATTTT.

Notes on this clonotype: This sequence may be a read error, since a much larger clone differs from it by one base. CDR3: CSANANNEQFF. The CDR3 DNA reads TGCAGCGCAAATGCCAACAATGAGCAGTTCTTC. The chain carries TRBV29-1 and TRBJ2-1, with D hard to call. The CDR3 has 11 residues. CDR1 is SQVTM, CDR2 ANQGSEA, per germline. The V end lost 7 bases, the J end lost 5 bases, and 9 bases lay between the germline ends.

This clonotype was observed at least ten times. The chain uses TRBV6-1 and TRBJ2-3; perhaps TRBD2 as D (5 bases). Trimming shortened V by 6 bases and J by 6 bases, and 7 bases separated the two germline ends. This CDR3 contains 11 residues. CDR1 is MNHNS and CDR2 is SASEGT in the germline V gene. CDR3 amino acids: CASRDWDTQYF. The DNA of the CDR3 is TGTGCCAGCAGGGACTGGGATACGCAGTATTTT.